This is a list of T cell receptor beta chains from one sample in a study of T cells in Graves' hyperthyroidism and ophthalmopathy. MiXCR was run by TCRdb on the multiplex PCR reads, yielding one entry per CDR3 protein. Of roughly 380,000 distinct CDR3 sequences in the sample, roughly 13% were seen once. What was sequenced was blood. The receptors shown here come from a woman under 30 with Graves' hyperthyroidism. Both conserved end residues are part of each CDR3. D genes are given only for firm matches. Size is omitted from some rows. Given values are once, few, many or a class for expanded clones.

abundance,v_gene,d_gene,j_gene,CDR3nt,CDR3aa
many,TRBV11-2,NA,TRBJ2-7,TGTGCCAGCAGCTTAGGCGAGGCCCCCGAGCAGTACTTC,CASSLGEAPEQYF
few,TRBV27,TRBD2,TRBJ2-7,TGTGCCAGCAGTTTCCGGGGACTAGCGGGAGGAGGAGAGCAGTACTTC,CASSFRGLAGGGEQYF
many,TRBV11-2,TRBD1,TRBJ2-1,TGTGCCAGCAGCTTTCGGACAGGGAGTTTCAATGAGCAGTTCTTC,CASSFRTGSFNEQFF
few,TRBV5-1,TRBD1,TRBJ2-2,TGCGCCAGCAGCCCCGACAGGGAAGGCGGGGAGCTGTTTTTT,CASSPDREGGELFF
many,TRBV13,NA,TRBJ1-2,TGTGCCAGCAGCTTAAGGACAGAGGCCCGTGGCTACACCTTC,CASSLRTEARGYTF
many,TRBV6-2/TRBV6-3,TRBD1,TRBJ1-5,TGTGCCAGCAGTGCCCGGGACAGCGCCTACTCCCAGCATTTT,CASSARDSAYSQHF
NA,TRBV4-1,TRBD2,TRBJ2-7,TGCGCCAGCAGCCCCAGAGAGCGGGAGGCTTGGTCCTACGAGCAGTACTTC,CASSPREREAWSYEQYF
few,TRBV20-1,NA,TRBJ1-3,TGCAGTGCTAGATCGGTCGGCCCACCAACCATATATTTT,CSARSVGPPTIYF
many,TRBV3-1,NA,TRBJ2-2,TGTGCCAGCAGCCAGTCGAACACCGGGGAGCTGTTTTTT,CASSQSNTGELFF
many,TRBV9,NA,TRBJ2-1,TGTGCCAGCAGCGTAGACCCCATTGGCGCACTCCGCTACAATGAGCAGTTCTTC,CASSVDPIGALRYNEQFF
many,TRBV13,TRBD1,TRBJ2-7,TGTGCCAGCAGCTTAGGTGACAGGGTTCCCTACGAGCAGTACTTC,CASSLGDRVPYEQYF
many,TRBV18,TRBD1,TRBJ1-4,TGTGCCAGCTCACGAACTTGGACAGGGGGAACTAATGAAAAACTGTTTTTT,CASSRTWTGGTNEKLFF
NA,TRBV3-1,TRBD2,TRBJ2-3,TGTGCCAGCAGCCAACGGACAACGGGGGGGGATACGCAGTATTTT,CASSQRTTGGDTQYF
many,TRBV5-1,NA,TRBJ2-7,TGCGCCAGCAGCTTGGACGCAGACAAATCCTACGAGCAGTACTTC,CASSLDADKSYEQYF
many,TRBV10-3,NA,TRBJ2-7,TGTGCCATCACCGCGGACAGCTCCTACGAGCAGTACTTC,CAITADSSYEQYF
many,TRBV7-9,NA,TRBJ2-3,TGTGCCAGCAGCCCCGACTGGGGCACAGATACGCAGTATTTT,CASSPDWGTDTQYF
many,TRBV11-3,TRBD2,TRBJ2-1,TGTGCCAGCAGCTTCGGTCTAGCGGGTCCCAATGAGCAGTTCTTC,CASSFGLAGPNEQFF
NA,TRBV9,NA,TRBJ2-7,TGTGCCAGCAGCGTAGAGGGGCTAGCGCCGTCCTACGAGCAGTACTTC,CASSVEGLAPSYEQYF